The 14 T cell receptor beta chains given below trace back to one sample, sequenced in a study of blood T cell repertoires in COVID-19. The table came from immunoSEQ multiplex PCR; TCRdb's copy has only in-frame clones and leaves some out. The repertoire holds under 450,000 clones, with approximately 90% as singletons. Source material: peripheral blood. The receptors were sampled from a woman aged 45-59 years with COVID-19, enrolled during active disease.

V is TRBV10-3 and J is TRBJ2-7; 10 positions agree with TRBD2. The germline V gene encodes CDR1 ENHRY and CDR2 SYGVKD. The CDR3 extends over 19 amino acids. With V trimmed by 4 bases and J by 3 bases, 18 bases remained unmatched. The CDR3 protein is CAISGGRGERGGSFYEQYF. The CDR3 DNA sequence: TGTGCCATCAGTGGGGGGAGAGGGGAGCGGGGGGGTTCTTTCTACGAGCAGTACTTC.

This chain joins TRBV30 and TRBJ1-3, with 7 positions matching TRBD1. The CDR3 loop spans 15 amino acids. Looked up from germline, CDR1 is GTSNPN and CDR2 is SVGIG (reference sequence). V gave up 3 bases and J gave up 4 bases; unmatched junction bases: 9. This CDR3 is CAWSDRDAGGNTIYF. CDR3 DNA sequence: TGTGCCTGGAGCGACAGGGACGCTGGAGGAAACACCATATATTTT.

The chain carries TRBV10-3 and TRBJ1-3; D is possibly TRBD1 (5 bases). Trimming cost V 5 bases and J 5 bases, with 13 bases left between them. The germline gives CDR1 ENHRY, CDR2 SYGVKD. CDR3 length: 14 residues. Here the CDR3 reads CAISSPGLRNTIYF. The CDR3 DNA reads TGTGCCATCAGTTCCCCAGGGCTGCGAAACACCATATATTTT.

The genes are TRBV5-1 and TRBJ2-7; a weak D match, TRBD1 (6 bases). The CDR3 has 14 amino acids. The germline CDR1 and CDR2 sequences are SGHRS and YFSETQ. The V end lost 2 bases, the J end lost 3 bases, and 12 bases lay between the germline ends. The CDR3 coding sequence is TGCGCCAGCAGCTTTCAGGGGACGGTCTACGAGCAGTACTTC. It encodes CASSFQGTVYEQYF.

In this sample, this clone turned up once. The chain combines TRBV5-6 with TRBJ1-2; possibly TRBD1 for D (6 bases). The V end lost 4 bases, the J end lost 2 bases, and 21 bases lay between the germline ends. The CDR3 runs to 17 residues. Looked up from germline, CDR1 is SGHDT and CDR2 is YYEEEE. CDR3 amino acids: CASSPAWDTDSNYGYTF. The CDR3 DNA reads TGTGCCAGCAGCCCGGCGTGGGACACCGATTCAAACTATGGCTACACCTTC.

The rearrangement joins TRBV18 to TRBJ2-7; 11 bases match TRBD2. The CDR3 consists of 15 residues. V dropped 2 bases and J dropped 2; count of bases not matched to a gene: 2. The germline V gene has CDR1 KGHSH and CDR2 LQKENI. In DNA, the CDR3 is TGTGCCAGCTCACCAGGGACTAGCGGTGCCTACGAGCAGTACTTC. Protein product: CASSPGTSGAYEQYF.

The chain employs TRBV6-5 and TRBJ1-5, with unresolved D. The length of the CDR3 is 12 residues. V was clipped by 7 bases and J by 2 bases, with 6 bases between them. CDR1 and CDR2 (germline): MNHEY, SVGAGI. CDR3 sequence reads: CASTGGNQPQHF. The CDR3 DNA is TGTGCCAGCACGGGTGGCAATCAGCCCCAGCATTTT.

The chain has TRBV11-3 and TRBJ2-7, with D possibly being TRBD1 (9 bases). The CDR3 sequence is 16 residues long. Per germline, CDR1 SGHNT and CDR2 YENEEA. V lost 3 bases, J lost 5 bases, and 20 bases lay in between. The CDR3 is CASSFPGGTGLHEQYF. The CDR3 bases are TGTGCCAGCAGCTTCCCGGGGGGGACAGGGCTGCACGAGCAGTACTTC.

This clone was observed a few times. CDR3 DNA: TGCAGTGCTAGTCAGAGCGATCAGCCCCAGCATTTT. Amino acid sequence: CSASQSDQPQHF. The chain combines TRBV20-1 with TRBJ1-5; D remains ambiguous. This CDR3 spans 12 amino acids. The ends were cut back, 3 bases at V and 5 bases at J, with 8 bases in the middle. Germline CDR1 reads DFQATT; CDR2 reads SNEGSKA (reference sequence).

The V gene is TRBV4-1, the J gene TRBJ1-2, with D hard to call. Deletions cut 4 bases from V and 3 bases from J, with 12 bases between. Germline V gene sequence: CDR1 MGHRA, CDR2 YSYEKL. The CDR3 covers 14 residues. This CDR3 is CASSPTGLDYGYTF. DNA for the CDR3: TGCGCCAGCAGCCCCACGGGTCTGGACTATGGCTACACCTTC.

This chain uses TRBV19 with TRBJ2-7; TRBD1 aligns across 9 bases. Germline CDR1 reads LNHDA; CDR2 reads SQIVND (reference sequence). Unmatched junction bases numbered 8, after V lost 0 bases and J lost 2 bases. The CDR3 contains 17 residues. For the CDR3, the DNA is TGTGCCAGTAGTATAGATACTACGACAGGGGGAGCCTACGAGCAGTACTTC. Its protein product is CASSIDTTTGGAYEQYF. The full variable domain, in which reference TRBV19 and TRBJ2-7 provide the parts outside the CDR3, is DGGITQSPKYLFRKEGQNVTLSCEQNLNHDAMYWYRQDPGQGLRLIYYSQIVNDFQKGDIAEGYSVSREKKESFPLTVTSAQKNPTAFYLCASSIDTTTGGAYEQYFGPGTRLTVT.

The chain is built from TRBV27 and TRBJ1-4; weak D call: TRBD1 (5 bases). The CDR3 sequence is 15 residues long. Germline lookup yields CDR1 MNHEY and CDR2 SMNVEV (reference sequence). Trimming took 5 bases from V and 3 from J, leaving 13 bases between them. In nucleotides, the CDR3 is TGTGCCAGCAGTGGGGCGTTTGGAGCTAATGAAAAACTGTTTTTT. The encoded protein is CASSGAFGANEKLFF.

This chain joins TRBV24-1 and TRBJ2-2; D gene uncertain. Germline CDR1 KGHDR, CDR2 SFDVKD. V was trimmed by 6 bases and J by 5 bases, leaving 3 bases between them. The CDR3 runs 11 residues. In nucleotides, the CDR3 is TGTGCCACCAGTCGGACCGGGGAGCTGTTTTTT. It specifies CATSRTGELFF.

The chain carries TRBV11-1 and TRBJ1-5; D is undetermined. CDR1 SGHAT and CDR2 FQDESV come from the germline V gene (reference sequence). V lost 5 bases to trimming and J lost 0 bases, with 11 bases between them. The CDR3 sequence is 15 residues long. CDR3 in amino acids: CASSAGPSSNQPQHF. The CDR3 DNA reads TGTGCCAGCAGCGCGGGCCCCAGTAGCAATCAGCCCCAGCATTTT.